A selection of T cell receptor beta chains follows, all from one sample in a study of post-analysis software for immune sequencing data. TCRdb re-derived calls from the PCR reads in MiXCR, one entry per CDR3 protein. The sample includes hundreds of thousands of distinct CDR3 sequences, roughly 45% of them seen just once. The sequenced material came from blood. These receptors were obtained from a girl between 10 and 17 years old with multiple sclerosis. Both conserved end residues are part of each CDR3. D genes are given only for firm matches. Size tells how often a clone was seen (once, few, many) or the class of an expanded clone, and some rows leave it out.

clone_size j_call d_call v_call cdr3_aa cdr3_nt
NA TRBJ2-1 TRBD2 TRBV7-2 CASSLDLGIAGRYNEQFF TGTGCCAGCAGCTTAGATCTAGGGATAGCGGGGAGGTACAATGAGCAGTTCTTC
NA TRBJ2-1 NA TRBV19 CASSIRSDWLNEQFF TGTGCCAGTAGTATAAGGAGTGACTGGTTGAATGAGCAGTTCTTC
few TRBJ1-2 TRBD1 TRBV6-5 CASTPGQGSYTF TGTGCCAGCACCCCGGGACAGGGTAGCTACACCTTC
few TRBJ2-1 TRBD1 TRBV12-3/TRBV12-4 CASSPLRGTEQFF TGTGCCAGCAGTCCCCTCAGGGGGACTGAGCAGTTCTTC
NA TRBJ2-5 TRBD1 TRBV11-3 CASSLRQGAPVETQYF TGTGCCAGCAGCTTGAGACAGGGGGCCCCTGTGGAGACCCAGTACTTC
NA TRBJ2-3 NA TRBV12-3/TRBV12-4 CASSPSTVGTDTQYF TGTGCCAGCAGTCCTTCGACAGTGGGCACAGATACGCAGTATTTT
NA TRBJ2-5 NA TRBV7-7 CASSPPGYQETQYF TGTGCTAGCAGCCCTCCGGGGTATCAAGAGACCCAGTACTTC
NA TRBJ2-7 TRBD2 TRBV7-9 CASSLDGASGSYEQYF TGTGCCAGCAGCTTAGATGGAGCTAGCGGGAGCTACGAGCAGTACTTC
NA TRBJ1-1 TRBD1 TRBV5-1 CASSPGTGRDTEAFF TGCGCCAGCAGCCCGGGGACAGGGAGGGACACTGAAGCTTTCTTT
NA TRBJ1-2 TRBD1 TRBV28 CASHTGGQYGYTF TGTGCCAGCCATACAGGGGGCCAGTATGGCTACACCTTC
NA TRBJ2-3 NA TRBV7-9 CASSGGTPRTDTQYF TGTGCCAGCAGCGGCGGGACACCCCGCACAGATACGCAGTATTTT
NA TRBJ2-7 NA TRBV12-3/TRBV12-4 CASSFGAGRSYEQYF TGTGCCAGCAGTTTCGGGGCGGGAAGGTCCTACGAGCAGTACTTC
NA TRBJ1-5 NA TRBV6-2/TRBV6-3 CASSLQHQPQHF TGTGCCAGCAGCCTCCAGCATCAGCCCCAGCATTTT
few TRBJ1-2 NA TRBV6-5 CASSTPRGGGGYTF TGTGCCAGCAGTACGCCTCGGGGAGGAGGCGGCTACACCTTC
few TRBJ2-1 NA TRBV12-3/TRBV12-4 CASSSSGHNEQFF TGTGCCAGCAGTTCCAGCGGGCACAATGAGCAGTTCTTC
NA TRBJ2-5 TRBD1 TRBV29-1 CSVAGTGGEETQYF TGCAGCGTTGCCGGGACAGGGGGCGAGGAGACCCAGTACTTC
NA TRBJ2-7 NA TRBV9 CASSVGCDEQYF TGTGCCAGCAGCGTCGGTTGCGACGAGCAGTACTTC
few TRBJ2-7 NA TRBV20-1 CSARDPRLVDEQYF TGCAGTGCTAGAGATCCCCGTTTAGTTGACGAGCAGTACTTC
NA TRBJ2-7 NA TRBV18 CASSNGDTASYEQYF TGTGCCAGCTCAAATGGGGATACGGCCAGCTACGAGCAGTACTTC
many TRBJ2-1 NA TRBV6-4 CASSPSSYNEQFF TGTGCCAGCAGCCCCAGCTCCTACAATGAGCAGTTCTTC
NA TRBJ2-7 NA TRBV25-1 CASSGRLYEQYF TGTGCCAGCAGTGGTAGGTTATACGAGCAGTACTTC
few TRBJ1-1 NA TRBV5-1 CASSYGQMNTEAFF TGCGCCAGTTCATACGGGCAGATGAACACTGAAGCTTTCTTT
NA TRBJ1-1 TRBD1 TRBV5-1 CASSWGQGGTEAFF TGCGCCAGCAGCTGGGGACAGGGGGGCACTGAAGCTTTCTTT
once TRBJ2-1 NA TRBV5-1 CASSQDPPLASLSSYNEQFF TGCGCCAGCAGCCAGGACCCCCCCCTCGCGTCCTTAAGCTCCTACAATGAGCAGTTCTTC
NA TRBJ2-3 TRBD2 TRBV5-1 CASSPGLAGGDTQYF TGCGCCAGCAGCCCGGGACTAGCGGGAGGAGATACGCAGTATTTT
many TRBJ2-7 NA TRBV12-3/TRBV12-4 CASSNSRGSYEQYF TGTGCCAGCAGCAACAGCAGGGGTTCCTACGAGCAGTACTTC